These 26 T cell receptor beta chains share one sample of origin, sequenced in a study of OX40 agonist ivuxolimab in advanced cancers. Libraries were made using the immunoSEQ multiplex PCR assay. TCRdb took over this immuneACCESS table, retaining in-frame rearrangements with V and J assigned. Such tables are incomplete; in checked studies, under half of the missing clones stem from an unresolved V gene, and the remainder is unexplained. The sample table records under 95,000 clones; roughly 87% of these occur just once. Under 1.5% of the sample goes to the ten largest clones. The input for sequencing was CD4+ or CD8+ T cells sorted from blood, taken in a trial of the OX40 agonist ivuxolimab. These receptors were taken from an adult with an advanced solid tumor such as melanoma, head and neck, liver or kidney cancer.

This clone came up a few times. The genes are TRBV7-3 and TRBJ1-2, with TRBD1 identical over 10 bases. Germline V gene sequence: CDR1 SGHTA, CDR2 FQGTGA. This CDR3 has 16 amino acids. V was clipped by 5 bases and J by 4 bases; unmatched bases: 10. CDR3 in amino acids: CASSPTDRGLGYGYTF. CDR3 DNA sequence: TGTGCCAGCAGCCCAACCGACAGGGGGCTTGGCTATGGCTACACCTTC.

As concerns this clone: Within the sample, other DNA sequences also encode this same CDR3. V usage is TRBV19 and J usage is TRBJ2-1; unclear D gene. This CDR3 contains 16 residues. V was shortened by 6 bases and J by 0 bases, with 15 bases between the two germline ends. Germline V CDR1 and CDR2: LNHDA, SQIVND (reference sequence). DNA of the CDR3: TGTGCCAGTAGCATAAGTACTGGCAGCTCCTACAATGAGCAGTTCTTC. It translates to CASSISTGSSYNEQFF.

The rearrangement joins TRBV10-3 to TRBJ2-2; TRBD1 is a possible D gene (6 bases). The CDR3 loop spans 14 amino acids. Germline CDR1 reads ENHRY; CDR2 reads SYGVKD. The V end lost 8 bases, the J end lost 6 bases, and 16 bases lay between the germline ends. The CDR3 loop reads CAIGNRAESGELFF. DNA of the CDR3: TGTGCCATCGGGAACAGGGCGGAGTCCGGGGAGCTGTTTTTT.

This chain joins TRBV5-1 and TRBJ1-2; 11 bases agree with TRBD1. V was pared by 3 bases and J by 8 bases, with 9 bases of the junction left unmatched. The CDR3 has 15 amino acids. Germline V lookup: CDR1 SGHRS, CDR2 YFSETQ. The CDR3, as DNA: TGCGCCAGCAGCTCGTCGGTGGGACAGGGGGGCGGCTACACCTTC. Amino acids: CASSSSVGQGGGYTF. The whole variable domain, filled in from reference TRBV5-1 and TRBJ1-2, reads KAGVTQTPRYLIKTRGQQVTLSCSPISGHRSVSWYQQTPGQGLQFLFEYFSETQRNKGNFPGRFSGRQFSNSRSEMNVSTLELGDSALYLCASSSSVGQGGGYTFGSGTRLTVV.

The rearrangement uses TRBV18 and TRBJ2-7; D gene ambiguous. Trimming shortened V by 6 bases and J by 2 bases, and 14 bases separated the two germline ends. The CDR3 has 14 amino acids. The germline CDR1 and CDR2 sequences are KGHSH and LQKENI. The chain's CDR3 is CASSLDGSPYEQYF. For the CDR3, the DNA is TGTGCCAGCTCCCTCGACGGTTCCCCCTACGAGCAGTACTTC.

The CDR3 sequence is CAWSGTDAGGYTF. In DNA form, the CDR3 reads TGTGCCTGGAGTGGAACGGACGCTGGTGGCTACACCTTC. The chain carries TRBV30 and TRBJ1-2; D is ambiguous. Deletions cut 1 base from V and 7 bases from J, with 13 bases between. The CDR3 spans 13 residues. Germline lookup yields CDR1 GTSNPN and CDR2 SVGIG (reference sequence). The full variable domain, its missing parts supplied by reference TRBV30 and TRBJ1-2, is SQTIHQWPATLVQPVGSPLSLECTVEGTSNPNLYWYRQAAGRGLQLLFYSVGIGQISSEVPQNLSASRPQDRQFILSSKKLLLSDSGFYLCAWSGTDAGGYTFGSGTRLTVV.

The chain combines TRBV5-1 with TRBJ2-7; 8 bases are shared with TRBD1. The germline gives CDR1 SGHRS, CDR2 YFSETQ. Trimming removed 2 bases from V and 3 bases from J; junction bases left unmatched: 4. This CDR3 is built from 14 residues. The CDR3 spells CASSFDRGGYEQYF. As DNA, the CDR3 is TGCGCCAGCAGCTTCGACAGGGGCGGCTACGAGCAGTACTTC.

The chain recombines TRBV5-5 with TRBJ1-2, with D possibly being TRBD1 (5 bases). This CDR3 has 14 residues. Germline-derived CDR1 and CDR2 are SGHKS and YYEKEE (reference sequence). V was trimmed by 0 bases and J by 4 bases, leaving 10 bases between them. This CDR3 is CASSLGGSIYGYTF. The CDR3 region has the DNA TGTGCCAGCAGCTTGGGGGGCAGCATCTATGGCTACACCTTC.

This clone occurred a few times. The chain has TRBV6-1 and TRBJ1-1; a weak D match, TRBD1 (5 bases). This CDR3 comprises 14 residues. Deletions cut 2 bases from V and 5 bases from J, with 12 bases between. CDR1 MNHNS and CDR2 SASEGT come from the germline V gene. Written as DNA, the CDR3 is TGTGCCAGCAGTGAAAATCCGCCAGGGACTGAAGCTTTCTTT. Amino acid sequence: CASSENPPGTEAFF.

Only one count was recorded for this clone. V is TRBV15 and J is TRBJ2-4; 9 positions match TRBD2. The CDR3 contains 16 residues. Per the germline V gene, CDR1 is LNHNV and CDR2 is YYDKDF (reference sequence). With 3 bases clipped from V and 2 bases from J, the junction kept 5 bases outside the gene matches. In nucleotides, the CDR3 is TGTGCCACCAGCAGGACCGGGACTAGCCCCAAAAACATTCAGTACTTC. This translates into CATSRTGTSPKNIQYF.

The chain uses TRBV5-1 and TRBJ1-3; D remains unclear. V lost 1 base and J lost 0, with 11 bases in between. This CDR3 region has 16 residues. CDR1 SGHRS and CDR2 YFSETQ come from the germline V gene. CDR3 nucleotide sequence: TGCGCCAGCAGCTTGACGGGAGTCATCTCTGGAAACACCATATATTTT. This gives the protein CASSLTGVISGNTIYF. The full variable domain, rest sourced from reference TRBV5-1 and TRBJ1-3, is KAGVTQTPRYLIKTRGQQVTLSCSPISGHRSVSWYQQTPGQGLQFLFEYFSETQRNKGNFPGRFSGRQFSNSRSEMNVSTLELGDSALYLCASSLTGVISGNTIYFGEGSWLTVV.

This chain's CDR3 is CASSVESRGGEQYF. In nucleotides, the CDR3 is TGTGCCAGCAGCGTAGAGAGCAGAGGGGGGGAGCAGTACTTC. This chain uses TRBV9 with TRBJ2-7, with D perhaps TRBD1 or TRBD2 (6 bases each). From germline, CDR1 is SGDLS and CDR2 YYNGEE. The CDR3 covers 14 residues. V was cut by 0 bases and J by 7 bases, with 14 bases left in between.

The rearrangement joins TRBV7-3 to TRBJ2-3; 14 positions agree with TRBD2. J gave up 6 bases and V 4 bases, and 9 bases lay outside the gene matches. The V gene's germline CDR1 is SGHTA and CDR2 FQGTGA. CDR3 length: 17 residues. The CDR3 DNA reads TGTGCCAGCAGCTCCTCGACTAGCGGGGGGGCAGACGATACGCAGTATTTT. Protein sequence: CASSSSTSGGADDTQYF. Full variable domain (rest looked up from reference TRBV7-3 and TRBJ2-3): GAGVSQTPSNKVTEKGKYVELRCDPISGHTALYWYRQSLGQGPEFLIYFQGTGAADDSGLPNDRFFAVRPEGSVSTLKIQRTERGDSAVYLCASSSSTSGGADDTQYFGPGTRLTVL.

The CDR3 protein is CASVQRDTFEAFF. CDR3 coding DNA: TGTGCCAGCGTCCAGCGGGACACCTTTGAAGCTTTCTTT. V is TRBV6-1 and J is TRBJ1-1; tentatively, D is TRBD1 (6 bases). Germline V CDR1 and CDR2: MNHNS, SASEGT. The CDR3 is 13 residues long. V shed 8 bases and J shed 7 bases, with 17 bases lying between them.

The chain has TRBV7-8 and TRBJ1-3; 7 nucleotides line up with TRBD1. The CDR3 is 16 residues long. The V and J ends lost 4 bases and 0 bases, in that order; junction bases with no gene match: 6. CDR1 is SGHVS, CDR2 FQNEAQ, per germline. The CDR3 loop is CASSSPGTASGNTIYF. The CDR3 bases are TGTGCCAGCAGCTCACCCGGGACAGCCTCTGGAAACACCATATATTTT.

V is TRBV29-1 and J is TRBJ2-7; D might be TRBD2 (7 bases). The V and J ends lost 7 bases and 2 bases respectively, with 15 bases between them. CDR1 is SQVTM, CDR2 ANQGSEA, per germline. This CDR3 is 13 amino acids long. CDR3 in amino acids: CSASTGRAYEQYF. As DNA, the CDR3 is TGCAGCGCTTCCACAGGGAGGGCCTACGAGCAGTACTTC.

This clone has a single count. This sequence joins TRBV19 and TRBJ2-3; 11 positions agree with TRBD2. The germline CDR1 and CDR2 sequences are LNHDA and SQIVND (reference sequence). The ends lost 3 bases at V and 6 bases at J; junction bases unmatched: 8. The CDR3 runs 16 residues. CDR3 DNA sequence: TGTGCCAGTAGTATTATTACTAGCGGGGGAGGCGATACGCAGTATTTT. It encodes CASSIITSGGGDTQYF.

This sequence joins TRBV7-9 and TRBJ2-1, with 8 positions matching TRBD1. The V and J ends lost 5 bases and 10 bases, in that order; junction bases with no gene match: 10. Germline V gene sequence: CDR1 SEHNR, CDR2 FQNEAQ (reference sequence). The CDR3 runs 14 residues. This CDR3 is CASSLLTGEGEQFF. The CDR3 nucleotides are TGTGCCAGCAGCCTGCTGACAGGGGAAGGCGAGCAGTTCTTC.

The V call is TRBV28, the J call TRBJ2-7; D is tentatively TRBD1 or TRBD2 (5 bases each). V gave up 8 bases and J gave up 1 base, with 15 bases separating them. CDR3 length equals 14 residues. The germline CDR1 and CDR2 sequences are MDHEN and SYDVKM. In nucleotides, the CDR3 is TGTGCCAGCTGCACCGGGACGCCTTCCTACGAGCAGTACTTC. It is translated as CASCTGTPSYEQYF.

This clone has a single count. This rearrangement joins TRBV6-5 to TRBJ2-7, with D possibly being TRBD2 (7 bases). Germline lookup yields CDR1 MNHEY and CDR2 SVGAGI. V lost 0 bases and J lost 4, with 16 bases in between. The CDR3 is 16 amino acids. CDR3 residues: CASSYSTSRGTYEQYF. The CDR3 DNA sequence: TGTGCCAGCAGTTACTCGACTAGCCGGGGGACATACGAGCAGTACTTC.

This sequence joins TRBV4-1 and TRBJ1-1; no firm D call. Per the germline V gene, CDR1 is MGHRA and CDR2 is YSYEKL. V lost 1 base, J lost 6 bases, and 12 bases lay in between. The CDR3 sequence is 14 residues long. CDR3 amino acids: CASSQGPARAEAFF. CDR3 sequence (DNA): TGCGCCAGCAGCCAAGGTCCGGCCCGAGCTGAAGCTTTCTTT.

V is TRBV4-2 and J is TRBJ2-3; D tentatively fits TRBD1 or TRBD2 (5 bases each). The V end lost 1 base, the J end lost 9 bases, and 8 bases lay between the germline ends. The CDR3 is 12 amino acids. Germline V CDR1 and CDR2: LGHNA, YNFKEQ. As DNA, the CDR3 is TGTGCCAGCAGCCAAGGAGGGGCCACGCAGTATTTT. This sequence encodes CASSQGGATQYF.

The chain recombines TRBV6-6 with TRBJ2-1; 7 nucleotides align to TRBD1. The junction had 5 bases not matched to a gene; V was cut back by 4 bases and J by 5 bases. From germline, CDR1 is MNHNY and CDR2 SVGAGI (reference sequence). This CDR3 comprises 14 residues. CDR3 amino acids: CASSSGGQHNEQFF. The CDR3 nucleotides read TGTGCCAGCAGTTCAGGGGGACAGCACAATGAGCAGTTCTTC.

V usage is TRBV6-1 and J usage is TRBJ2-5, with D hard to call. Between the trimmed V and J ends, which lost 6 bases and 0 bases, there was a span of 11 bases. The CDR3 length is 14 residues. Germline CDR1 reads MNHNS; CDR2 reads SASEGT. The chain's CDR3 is CASSRTNYQETQYF. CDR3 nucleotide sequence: TGTGCCAGCAGCAGAACGAATTACCAAGAGACCCAGTACTTC.

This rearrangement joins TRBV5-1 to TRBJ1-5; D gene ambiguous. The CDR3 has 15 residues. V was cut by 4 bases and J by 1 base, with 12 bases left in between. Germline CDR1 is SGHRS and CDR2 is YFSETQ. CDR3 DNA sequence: TGCGCCAGCAGCGAGGAGGGTTTGAGCAATCAGCCCCAGCATTTT. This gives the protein CASSEEGLSNQPQHF.

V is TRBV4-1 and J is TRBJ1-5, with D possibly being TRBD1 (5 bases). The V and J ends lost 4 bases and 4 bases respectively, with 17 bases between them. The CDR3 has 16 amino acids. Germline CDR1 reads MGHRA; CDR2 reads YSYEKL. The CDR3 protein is CASSLLPDSANQPQHF. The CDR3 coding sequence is TGCGCCAGCAGCCTTCTCCCCGACAGTGCTAATCAGCCCCAGCATTTT.